The sequence of this TCR beta chain was determined in a study of shared T cell receptors in the human thymus. The CDR3 is 12 residues long. Germline V gene data show CDR1 as SGHDT and CDR2 as YYEEEE. V was shortened by 6 bases and J by 6 bases, with 12 bases between the two germline ends. Generated by immunoSEQ multiplex PCR, the TCRdb table keeps only in-frame clones and is missing some. The profile shows about 380,000 clones, 85% to 95% of them singletons. The sequencing sample was made of thymocytes. J is TRBJ1-2 and V is TRBV5-6; TRBD1 might be the D (6 bases). This receptor was taken from a human donor. The CDR3 sequence is CASILGGDGYTF. CDR3 DNA: TGTGCCAGCATCTTAGGGGGAGATGGCTACACCTTC.